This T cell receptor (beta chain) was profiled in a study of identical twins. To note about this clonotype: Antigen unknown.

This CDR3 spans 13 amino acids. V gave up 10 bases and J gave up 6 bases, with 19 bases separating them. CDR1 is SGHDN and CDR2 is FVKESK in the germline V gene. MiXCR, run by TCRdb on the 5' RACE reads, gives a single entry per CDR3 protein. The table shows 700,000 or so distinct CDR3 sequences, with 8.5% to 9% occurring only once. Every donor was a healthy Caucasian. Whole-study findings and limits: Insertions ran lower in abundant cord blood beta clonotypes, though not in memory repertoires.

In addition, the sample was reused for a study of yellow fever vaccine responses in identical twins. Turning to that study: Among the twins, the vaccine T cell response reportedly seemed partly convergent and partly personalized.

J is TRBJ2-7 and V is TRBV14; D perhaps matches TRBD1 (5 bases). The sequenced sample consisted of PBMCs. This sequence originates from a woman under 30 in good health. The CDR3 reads CATPGLTPPEQYF. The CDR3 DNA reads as TGTGCCACTCCAGGGTTGACCCCCCCCGAGCAGTACTTC.